The rows below give T cell receptor beta chains drawn from one sample of a study of blood T cell repertoires in COVID-19. Only in-frame clones appear in the TCRdb table, and some are missing; sequencing was by immunoSEQ multiplex PCR. The table includes approximately 68,000 clones, approximately 79% detected once. The sequenced sample consisted of peripheral blood. The receptors were gathered from a woman aged 50 to 60 with acute or convalescent COVID-19. The CDR3 runs from the conserved cysteine through the conserved F or W. Each record gives: CDR3 protein, V gene, J gene.

CASSLGLLSGEKLFF,TRBV11-2,TRBJ1-4
CASSDGTSSDTQYF,TRBV5-1,TRBJ2-3
CSGGDRGSYGYTF,TRBV29-1,TRBJ1-2
CASSRLRGGDYGYTF,TRBV7-2,TRBJ1-2
CASSDPGGGHRAQHF,TRBV6-2/TRBV6-3,TRBJ1-5
CASSEGPTKSPLHF,TRBV2,TRBJ1-6
CASSVAPGRANTEAFF,TRBV9,TRBJ1-1
CARSLVEVGTTVYEEQYF,TRBV5-3,TRBJ2-7
CASTYYLNTEAFF,TRBV12-3/TRBV12-4,TRBJ1-1
CASSLRDTSGNTIYF,TRBV4-1,TRBJ1-3
CASSWPPGQGTQPQHF,TRBV7-8,TRBJ1-5
CASSLPGQEGTEAFF,TRBV7-9,TRBJ1-1
CASILGSGGLNSPLHF,TRBV6-6,TRBJ1-6
CSVEELTLANTGELFF,TRBV29-1,TRBJ2-2
CASRPGTTGNTIYF,TRBV19,TRBJ1-3
CASSITRDSPLHF,TRBV19,TRBJ1-6
CASSPPGAANYGYTF,TRBV18,TRBJ1-2
CAWSVEQARGGYTF,TRBV30,TRBJ1-2
CASRDDSYEQYF,TRBV2,TRBJ2-7
CAISGGGGMGETQYF,TRBV10-3,TRBJ2-5